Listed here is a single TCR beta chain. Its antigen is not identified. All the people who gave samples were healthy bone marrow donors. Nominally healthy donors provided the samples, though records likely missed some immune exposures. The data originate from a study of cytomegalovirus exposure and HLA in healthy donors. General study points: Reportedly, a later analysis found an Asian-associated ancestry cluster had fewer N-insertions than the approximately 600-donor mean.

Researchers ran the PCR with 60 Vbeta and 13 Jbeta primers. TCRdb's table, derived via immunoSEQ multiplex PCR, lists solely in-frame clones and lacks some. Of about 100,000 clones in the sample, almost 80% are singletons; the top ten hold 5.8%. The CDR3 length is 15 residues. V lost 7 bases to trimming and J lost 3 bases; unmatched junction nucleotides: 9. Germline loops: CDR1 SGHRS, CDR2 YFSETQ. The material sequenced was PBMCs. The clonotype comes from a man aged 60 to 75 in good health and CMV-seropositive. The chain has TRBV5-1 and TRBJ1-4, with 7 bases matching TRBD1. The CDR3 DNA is TGCGCCAGCGCCACAGGGGTCTCAGCTAATGAAAAACTGTTTTTT. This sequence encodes CASATGVSANEKLFF.